Each of the 7 T cell receptor beta chains below was sequenced from the same sample in a study of T cell responses to AZD1222 COVID-19 vaccine. The assay was immunoSEQ multiplex PCR, and TCRdb's table has in-frame clones only and misses some. The top ten clones hold roughly 5% of a sample with roughly 80,000 clones, around 90% of them seen once. Specimen: peripheral blood, collected on day 0 of MenACWY control vaccination. Receptor source: an adult in good health.

The chain combines TRBV5-1 with TRBJ2-1; no definite D call. Germline V gene lookup returns CDR1 SGHRS and CDR2 YFSETQ. CDR3 size: 12 residues. The ends were cut back, 4 bases at V and 7 bases at J, with 9 bases in the middle. CDR3 nucleotide sequence: TGCGCCAGCAGCCTTGACTCGAATGAGCAGTTCTTC. Residues: CASSLDSNEQFF. Full variable domain (outside the CDR3, taken from reference TRBV5-1 and TRBJ2-1): KAGVTQTPRYLIKTRGQQVTLSCSPISGHRSVSWYQQTPGQGLQFLFEYFSETQRNKGNFPGRFSGRQFSNSRSEMNVSTLELGDSALYLCASSLDSNEQFFGPGTRLTVL.

The chain recombines TRBV9 with TRBJ1-2; 10 nucleotides match TRBD1. V was clipped by 3 bases and J by 5 bases; unmatched bases: 1. Germline V gene sequence: CDR1 SGDLS, CDR2 YYNGEE. This CDR3 is 13 amino acids long. CDR3 sequence: CASSGTGGYGYTF. Written as DNA, the CDR3 is TGTGCCAGCAGCGGGACAGGGGGTTATGGCTACACCTTC.

The V and J genes are TRBV30 and TRBJ1-5; D may be TRBD1 (5 bases). From germline, CDR1 is GTSNPN and CDR2 SVGIG (reference sequence). The CDR3 is 15 residues long. V shed 3 bases and J shed 3 bases, with 15 bases lying between them. The CDR3 nucleotides are TGTGCCTGGAGCGAGAGGGGCCTCTTCAATCAGCCCCAGCATTTT. Its protein is CAWSERGLFNQPQHF.

On this clone: Compared with germline, one end of the junction differs, possibly owing to a read error. The chain carries TRBV6-5 and TRBJ2-2, with no clear D. The CDR3 contains 13 residues. The germline V gene encodes CDR1 MNHEY and CDR2 SVGAGI. CDR3 DNA: TGTGCCTGCAGGCCTGGTAGCACCGGGGAGCTGTTTTTT. Protein: CACRPGSTGELFF.

The genes are TRBV28 and TRBJ1-4; 11 nucleotides agree with TRBD1. V gave up 3 bases and J gave up 12 bases; unmatched junction bases: 9. This CDR3 has 15 amino acids. CDR1 and CDR2 (germline): MDHEN, SYDVKM. In DNA form, the CDR3 reads TGTGCCAGCAGTTTTCCCCTCCGGACAGGGGGCGAACTGTTTTTT. The encoded protein is CASSFPLRTGGELFF.

The chain uses TRBV15 and TRBJ2-1; D could derive from TRBD1 or TRBD2 (5 bases each). V was cut by 6 bases and J by 5 bases, with 14 bases left in between. Germline loops: CDR1 LNHNV, CDR2 YYDKDF (reference sequence). The CDR3 spans 14 residues. As DNA, the CDR3 is TGTGCCACCAGGGGGAAGGGACCCGACAATGAGCAGTTCTTC. Protein: CATRGKGPDNEQFF.

CDR3 in amino acids: CASSLRGPNTEAFF. The CDR3 bases are TGCGCCAGCAGCCTTCGGGGGCCGAACACTGAAGCTTTCTTT. The chain combines TRBV4-1 with TRBJ1-1, with D possibly being TRBD1 (6 bases). The CDR3 is made up of 14 amino acids. V was clipped by 4 bases and J by 1 base, with 10 bases between them. The V gene's germline CDR1 is MGHRA and CDR2 YSYEKL.